Below, 3 T cell receptor beta chains from the same sample are listed, as sequenced in a study of shared clonotypes between healthy human individuals. Using immunoSEQ multiplex PCR, the repertoire was profiled, and TCRdb retains in-frame clones only, with some absent. The sample shows over a million clones, 70% to 80% of them seen only once. The sample taken for sequencing was memory CD4+ T cells sorted from blood. Subset specified: CD45RA-negative fraction. The receptors derive from a man aged 18-30 years in good health.

CDR3 DNA sequence: TGCGCCAGCAGCTTAAACAGGGGGCCCAAAGAGACCCAGTACTTC. It is translated as CASSLNRGPKETQYF. This rearrangement joins TRBV5-1 to TRBJ2-5, with 9 nucleotides matching TRBD1. Losses at the gene ends were 2 bases for V and 3 bases for J; bases not matched to a gene: 5. The CDR3 length is 15 residues. Germline CDR1 is SGHRS and CDR2 is YFSETQ.

This clone came up a few times. This sample includes further DNA sequences coding for the same CDR3. This chain joins TRBV7-9 and TRBJ1-5; D uncertain. Trimming shortened V by 5 bases and J by 1 base, and 12 bases separated the two germline ends. The CDR3 is made up of 15 amino acids. Germline V CDR1 and CDR2: SEHNR, FQNEAQ (reference sequence). The CDR3 here is CASSPPGSSNQPQHF. For the CDR3, the DNA is TGTGCCAGCAGCCCCCCCGGGAGCAGCAATCAGCCCCAGCATTTT. Full variable domain (missing parts from reference TRBV7-9 and TRBJ1-5): DTGVSQNPRHKITKRGQNVTFRCDPISEHNRLYWYRQTLGQGPEFLTYFQNEAQLEKSRLLSDRFSAERPKGSFSTLEIQRTEQGDSAMYLCASSPPGSSNQPQHFGDGTRLSIL.

The chain employs TRBV28 and TRBJ2-7; 10 nucleotides line up with TRBD1. Per the germline V gene, CDR1 is MDHEN and CDR2 is SYDVKM. V lost 2 bases, J lost 7 bases, and 8 bases stayed unmatched. The CDR3 extends over 15 amino acids. CDR3 residues: CASSLGRQGAGEQYF. CDR3 nucleotide sequence: TGTGCCAGCAGTTTAGGCCGACAGGGGGCAGGGGAGCAGTACTTC.